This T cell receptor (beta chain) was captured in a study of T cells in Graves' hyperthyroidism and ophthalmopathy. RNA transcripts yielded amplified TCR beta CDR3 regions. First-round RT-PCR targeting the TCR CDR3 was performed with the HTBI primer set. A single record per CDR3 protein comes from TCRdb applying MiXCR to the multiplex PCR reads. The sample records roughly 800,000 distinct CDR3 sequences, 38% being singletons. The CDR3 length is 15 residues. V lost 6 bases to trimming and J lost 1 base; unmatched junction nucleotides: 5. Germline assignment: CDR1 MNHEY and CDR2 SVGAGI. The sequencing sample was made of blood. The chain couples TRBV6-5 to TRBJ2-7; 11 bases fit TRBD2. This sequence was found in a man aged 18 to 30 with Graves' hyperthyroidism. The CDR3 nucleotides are TGTGCCAGCAGACAATTAGCGGGAGGGTCCTACGAGCAGTACTTC. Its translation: CASRQLAGGSYEQYF.